The T cell receptor beta chain under discussion was sequenced for a study of molecular identifiers for immune sequencing clone quantification. The V gene lost 0 bases and the J gene lost 14 bases, with 7 bases spanning the gap. There are 11 residues in the CDR3. Germline assignment: CDR1 MNHEY and CDR2 SVGEGT. In TCRdb, the PCR reads were re-called with MiXCR into one record per CDR3 protein. In the table there are about 640,000 distinct CDR3 sequences, around 20% of which are singletons. Ten or more counts support this clonotype. The antigen is unknown. General study findings and limits: Clones that exceeded 20 RNA copies held over 99% of effector molecules, yet under 1% in naive cells.

Specimen: naive CD8+ T cells from blood, with Jurkat cell RNA spiked in. Specified subset: FACS-sorted CD8+CD4-CCR7+CD45RA+ naive T cells. V and J are TRBV6-2 or TRBV6-3 and TRBJ1-4; D is undetermined. The sequence derives from a human donor in good health. Some libraries in this study had Jurkat cell RNA spiked in. CDR3 nucleotides: TGTGCCAGCAGTTACTCGAACGATCTGTTTTTT. Translation: CASSYSNDLFF.